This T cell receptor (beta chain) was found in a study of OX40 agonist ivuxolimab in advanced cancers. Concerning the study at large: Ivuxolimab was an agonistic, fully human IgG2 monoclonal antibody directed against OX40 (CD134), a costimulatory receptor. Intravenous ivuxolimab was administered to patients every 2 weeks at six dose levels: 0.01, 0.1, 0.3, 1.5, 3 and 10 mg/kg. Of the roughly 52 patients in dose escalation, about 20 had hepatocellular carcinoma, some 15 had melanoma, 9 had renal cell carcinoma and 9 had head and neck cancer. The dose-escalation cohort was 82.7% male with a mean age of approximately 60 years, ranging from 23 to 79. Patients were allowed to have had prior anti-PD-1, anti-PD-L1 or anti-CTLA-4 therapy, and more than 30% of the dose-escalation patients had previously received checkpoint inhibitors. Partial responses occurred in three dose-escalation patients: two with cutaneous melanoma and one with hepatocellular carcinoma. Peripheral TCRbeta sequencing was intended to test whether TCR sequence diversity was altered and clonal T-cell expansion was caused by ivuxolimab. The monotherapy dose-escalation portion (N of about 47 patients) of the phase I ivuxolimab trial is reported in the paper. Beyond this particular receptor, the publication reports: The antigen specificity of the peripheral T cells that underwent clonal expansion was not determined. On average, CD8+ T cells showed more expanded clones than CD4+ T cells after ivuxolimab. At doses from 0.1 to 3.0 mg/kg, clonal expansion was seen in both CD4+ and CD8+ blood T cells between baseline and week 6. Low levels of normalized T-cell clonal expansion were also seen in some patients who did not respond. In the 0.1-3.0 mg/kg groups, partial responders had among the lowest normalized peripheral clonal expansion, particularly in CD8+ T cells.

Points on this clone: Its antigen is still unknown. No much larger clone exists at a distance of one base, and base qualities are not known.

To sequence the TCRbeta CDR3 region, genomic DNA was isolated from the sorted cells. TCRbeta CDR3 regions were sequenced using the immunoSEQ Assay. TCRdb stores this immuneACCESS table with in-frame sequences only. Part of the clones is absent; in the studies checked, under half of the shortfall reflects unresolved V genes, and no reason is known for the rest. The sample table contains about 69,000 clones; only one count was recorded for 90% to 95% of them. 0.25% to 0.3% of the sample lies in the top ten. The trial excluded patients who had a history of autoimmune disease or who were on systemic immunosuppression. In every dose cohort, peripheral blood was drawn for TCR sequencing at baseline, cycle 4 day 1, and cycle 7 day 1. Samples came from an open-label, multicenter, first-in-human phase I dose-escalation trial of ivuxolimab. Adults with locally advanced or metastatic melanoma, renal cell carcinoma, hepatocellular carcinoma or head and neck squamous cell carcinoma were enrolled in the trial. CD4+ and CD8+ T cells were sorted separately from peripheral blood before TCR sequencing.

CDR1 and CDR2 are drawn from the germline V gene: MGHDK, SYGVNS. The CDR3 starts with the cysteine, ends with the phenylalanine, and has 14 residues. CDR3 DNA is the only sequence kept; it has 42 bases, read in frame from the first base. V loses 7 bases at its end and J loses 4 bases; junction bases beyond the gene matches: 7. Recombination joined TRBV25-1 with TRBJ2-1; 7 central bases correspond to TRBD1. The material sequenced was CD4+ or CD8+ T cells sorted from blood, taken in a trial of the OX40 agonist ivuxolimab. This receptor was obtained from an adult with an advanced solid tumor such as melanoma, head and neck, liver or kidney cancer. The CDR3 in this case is CASILGGPYNEQFF. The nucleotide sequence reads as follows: TGTGCCAGCATTTTAGGGGGCCCTTACAATGAGCAGTTCTTC.